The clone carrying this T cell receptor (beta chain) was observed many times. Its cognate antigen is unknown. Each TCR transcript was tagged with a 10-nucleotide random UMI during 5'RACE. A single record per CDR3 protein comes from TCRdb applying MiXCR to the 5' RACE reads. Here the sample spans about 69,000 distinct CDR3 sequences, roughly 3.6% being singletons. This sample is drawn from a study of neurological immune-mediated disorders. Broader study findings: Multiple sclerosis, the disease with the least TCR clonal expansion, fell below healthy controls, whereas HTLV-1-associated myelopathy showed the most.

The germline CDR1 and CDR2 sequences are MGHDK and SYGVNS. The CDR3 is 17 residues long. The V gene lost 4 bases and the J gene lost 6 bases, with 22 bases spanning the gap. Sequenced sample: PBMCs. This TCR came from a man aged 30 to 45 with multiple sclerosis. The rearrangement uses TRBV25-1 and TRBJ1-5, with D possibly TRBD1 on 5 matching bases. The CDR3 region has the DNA TGTGCCAGCAGTGGCCTCCCGGACACCGGAGGGAGTCAGCCCCAGCATTTT. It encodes CASSGLPDTGGSQPQHF.